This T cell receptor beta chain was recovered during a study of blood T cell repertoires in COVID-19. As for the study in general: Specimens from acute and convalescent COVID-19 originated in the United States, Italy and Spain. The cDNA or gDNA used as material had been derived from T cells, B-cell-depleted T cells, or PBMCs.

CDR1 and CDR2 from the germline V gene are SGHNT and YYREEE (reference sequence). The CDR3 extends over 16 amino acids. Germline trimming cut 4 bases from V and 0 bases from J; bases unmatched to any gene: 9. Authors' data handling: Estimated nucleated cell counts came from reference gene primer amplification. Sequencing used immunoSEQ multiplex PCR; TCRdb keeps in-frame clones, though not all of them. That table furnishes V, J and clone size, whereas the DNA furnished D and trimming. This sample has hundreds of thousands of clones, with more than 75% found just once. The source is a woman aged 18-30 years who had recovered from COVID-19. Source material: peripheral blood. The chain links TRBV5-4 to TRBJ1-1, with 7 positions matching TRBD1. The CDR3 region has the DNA TGTGCCAGCAGCCCGGGGACAGTATCCATGAACACTGAAGCTTTCTTT. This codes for CASSPGTVSMNTEAFF.